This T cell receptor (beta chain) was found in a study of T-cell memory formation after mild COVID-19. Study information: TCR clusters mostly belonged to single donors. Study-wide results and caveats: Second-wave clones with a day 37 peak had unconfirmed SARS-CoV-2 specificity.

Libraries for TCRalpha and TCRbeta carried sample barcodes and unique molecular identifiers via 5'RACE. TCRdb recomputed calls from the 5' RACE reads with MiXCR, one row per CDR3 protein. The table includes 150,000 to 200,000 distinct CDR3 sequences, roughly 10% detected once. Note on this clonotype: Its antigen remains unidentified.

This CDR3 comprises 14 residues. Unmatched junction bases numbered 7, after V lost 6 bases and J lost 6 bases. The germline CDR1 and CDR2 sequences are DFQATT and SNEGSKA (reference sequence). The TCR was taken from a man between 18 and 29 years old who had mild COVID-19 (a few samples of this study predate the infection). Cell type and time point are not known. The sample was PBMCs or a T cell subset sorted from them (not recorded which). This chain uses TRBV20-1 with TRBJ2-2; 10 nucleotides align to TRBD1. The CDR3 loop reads CSASHGQGAGELFF. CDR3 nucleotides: TGCAGTGCCAGCCATGGACAGGGGGCCGGGGAGCTGTTTTTT.